This T cell receptor (beta chain) was sequenced for a study of blood T cell repertoires in COVID-19. Study context: Specimens from acute and convalescent COVID-19 originated in the United States, Italy and Spain. Sources were T cells, B-cell-depleted T cells, or PBMCs; the material itself was cDNA or gDNA.

The CDR3 has 15 amino acids. Trimming removed 2 bases at V and 0 bases at J, with 8 bases between. The germline V gene encodes CDR1 SGDLS and CDR2 YYNGEE. Authors' data handling: Using reference gene primer amplification, nucleated cell counts were estimated. Measured with immunoSEQ multiplex PCR; TCRdb has only the in-frame clones, and not every one. V, J and clone size are taken as reported in that table, and D and trimming were inferred from the DNA itself. In the table there are approximately 150,000 clones, 80% to 90% of which are singletons. The sequenced material came from peripheral blood. The rearrangement joins TRBV9 to TRBJ2-2, with D maybe TRBD1 (5 bases). This TCR came from a woman in her fifties or sixties with acute or convalescent COVID-19. For the CDR3, the DNA is TGTGCCAGCAGCGTCCAGGGTGCGAACACCGGGGAGCTGTTTTTT. Residues: CASSVQGANTGELFF.